This T cell receptor (beta chain) came from a study of monozygotic twins with inflammatory bowel disease. General study findings and limits: Twins with IBD were found to have lower TCRbeta diversity (inverse Simpson) than healthy co-twins. Healthy twins shared more clonotypes with others than IBD patients, most markedly active ones. No one strong IBD-associated signal or clonotype was supported.

CDR3 length: 14 amino acids. CDR1 and CDR2 from the germline V gene are SGHRS and YFSETQ. Total RNA amounting to 3,500 to 4,000 ng went into each TCR library. TCRdb reprocessed the 5' RACE reads and reports one entry per CDR3 protein, with no DNA. This sample's table reports 350,000 to 400,000 distinct CDR3 sequences. Notes on this clonotype: Its target is not known.

This receptor was obtained from a human donor with ulcerative colitis or Crohn's disease, or a healthy co-twin of an affected twin (not recorded which). Specimen: blood. The chain combines TRBV5-1 with TRBJ1-6; the TCRdb D gene call, TRBD1, has no DNA to confirm it. The CDR3 region is CASTRGSSNSPLHF.